Listed below are T cell receptor beta chains from one sample, sequenced in a study of blood T cell repertoires in COVID-19. Profiled with immunoSEQ multiplex PCR; TCRdb holds only in-frame clones, not every one. The top ten hold around an eighth of the sample, which has 150,000 to 160,000 clones, about 80% seen once. Sequences were obtained from peripheral blood. Receptors were obtained from a woman aged 55 to 70 with COVID-19, enrolled during active disease. Both conserved end residues are part of each CDR3. Each record gives: J gene, V gene, D gene, clone size, CDR3 protein, CDR3 DNA. The D gene is left open where the match is weak. Clone size appears in some rows only: once, few, many, or a class for an expanded clone.

TRBJ1-4,TRBV19,NA,NA,CASRIYRSANEKLFF,TGTGCCAGTAGAATCTACAGATCTGCTAATGAAAAACTGTTTTTT
TRBJ1-1,TRBV7-6,TRBD1,NA,CASSSGTALMNTEAFF,TGTGCCAGCAGCTCAGGGACAGCTCTCATGAACACTGAAGCTTTCTTT
TRBJ2-1,TRBV5-1,NA,NA,CASSLAGNRGEQFF,TGCGCCAGCAGCTTGGCGGGTAATCGAGGTGAGCAGTTCTTC
TRBJ2-2,TRBV18,TRBD1,NA,CASSPGQGLNTGELFF,TGTGCCAGCTCCCCCGGACAGGGGTTAAACACCGGGGAGCTGTTTTTT
TRBJ1-1,TRBV5-1,NA,once,CASSLNRDTGEAFF,TGCGCCAGCAGCTTGAATCGGGACACGGGTGAAGCTTTCTTT
TRBJ1-2,TRBV10-3,NA,NA,CAISESRAAGAYGYTF,TGTGCCATCAGTGAGTCGCGCGCGGCAGGGGCCTATGGCTACACCTTC
TRBJ1-1,TRBV12-3/TRBV12-4,TRBD1,once,CASRDREYTEAFF,TGTGCCAGCAGGGACAGGGAGTACACTGAAGCTTTCTTT
TRBJ1-1,TRBV10-1,NA,NA,CASSPEPTANTEAFF,TGCGCCAGCAGCCCCGAACCGACAGCGAACACTGAAGCTTTCTTT
TRBJ1-1,TRBV10-1,NA,NA,CASRQDLVTEAFF,TGCGCCAGCAGGCAGGATTTGGTAACTGAAGCTTTCTTT
TRBJ2-6,TRBV6-5,NA,NA,CASSRYTAANVLTF,TGTGCCAGCAGTCGCTATACCGCCGCCAACGTCCTGACTTTC
TRBJ1-4,TRBV11-2,TRBD1,few,CASSVNTGGYEKLFF,TGTGCCAGCAGCGTGAACACAGGGGGCTATGAAAAACTGTTTTTT
TRBJ1-5,TRBV6-1,NA,NA,CASSEAQKQPQHF,TGTGCCAGCAGTGAGGCCCAAAAACAGCCCCAGCATTTT
TRBJ1-2,TRBV29-1,NA,few,CSVEVAGSNGYTF,TGCAGCGTTGAAGTGGCGGGATCCAACGGCTACACCTTC
TRBJ2-5,TRBV7-8,NA,NA,CASSPAAGGGDETQYF,TGTGCCAGCAGCCCAGCGGCCGGAGGGGGCGATGAGACCCAGTACTTC
TRBJ1-6,TRBV2,NA,NA,CASSEGRDSPLHF,TGTGCCAGCAGTGAAGGACGGGATTCACCCCTCCACTTT
TRBJ1-1,TRBV6-6,NA,NA,CASSRGVWEAFF,TGTGCCAGCTCACGGGGGGTATGGGAAGCTTTCTTT
TRBJ2-7,TRBV7-9,TRBD1,NA,CASRRQGASYEQYF,TGTGCCAGCAGACGACAGGGGGCCTCCTACGAGCAGTACTTC
TRBJ2-3,TRBV2,TRBD1,NA,CASSQNRGSTDTQYF,TGTGCCAGCAGCCAAAACAGGGGTTCCACAGATACGCAGTATTTT
TRBJ2-1,TRBV6-5,TRBD2,NA,CASSLLAGGNNEQFF,TGTGCCAGCAGTTTACTAGCGGGAGGGAACAATGAGCAGTTCTTC
TRBJ2-1,TRBV19,NA,NA,CASSTGPQRRYNEQFF,TGTGCCAGTAGTACAGGTCCCCAACGACGCTACAATGAGCAGTTCTTC
TRBJ2-5,TRBV13,TRBD1,NA,CASSIRDRDQETQYF,TGTGCCAGCAGCATCCGGGACAGGGATCAGGAGACCCAGTACTTC
TRBJ1-2,TRBV18,NA,NA,CASSPRSTDLHYGYTF,TGTGCCAGCTCACCAAGATCGACAGACTTACACTATGGCTACACCTTC
TRBJ1-6,TRBV5-5,TRBD1,NA,CASSLISGTGTTNSPLHF,TGTGCCAGCAGCTTGATATCCGGGACAGGGACCACTAATTCACCCCTCCACTTT
TRBJ1-1,TRBV25-1,NA,NA,CASRRGGLENTEAFF,TGTGCCAGCAGACGGGGGGGGCTGGAGAACACTGAAGCTTTCTTT
TRBJ2-5,TRBV11-2,NA,NA,CASSSMRKETQYF,TGTGCCAGCAGCTCAATGCGCAAGGAGACCCAGTACTTC
TRBJ1-2,TRBV6-5,NA,NA,CASSTGDRTAKGYTF,TGTGCCAGCAGTACCGGCGACAGGACGGCTAAAGGCTACACCTTC
TRBJ2-1,TRBV14,NA,NA,CASSRTSSYNEQFF,TGTGCCAGCAGCCGGACAAGCTCCTACAATGAGCAGTTCTTC
TRBJ2-7,TRBV5-8,TRBD2,NA,CASSLGSRLAGRSEQYF,TGTGCCAGCAGCTTGGGGAGTCGACTAGCGGGACGATCCGAGCAGTACTTC
TRBJ1-3,TRBV7-9,NA,NA,CASSEGLSGNTIYF,TGTGCCAGCAGCGAAGGACTCTCTGGAAACACCATATATTTT
TRBJ1-1,TRBV30,NA,NA,CAWSRVVNTEAFF,TGTGCCTGGAGCAGGGTTGTGAACACTGAAGCTTTCTTT
TRBJ1-2,TRBV5-5,TRBD1,NA,CASSGGQGGGYTF,TGTGCCAGCAGCGGGGGACAGGGGGGCGGCTACACCTTC
TRBJ1-1,TRBV5-4,NA,NA,CAIHFGHKNTEAFF,TGTGCCATTCACTTCGGACACAAGAACACTGAAGCTTTCTTT
TRBJ1-2,TRBV6-4,NA,many,CASSDPGKGYTF,TGTGCCAGCAGTGACCCGGGGAAAGGCTACACCTTC
TRBJ1-1,TRBV10-1,TRBD1,NA,CASSGTGTTEAFF,TGCGCCAGCAGTGGGACAGGGACCACTGAAGCTTTCTTT
TRBJ1-2,TRBV6-5,NA,NA,CASRSLGAWDYTF,TGTGCCAGCAGGAGTCTTGGGGCTTGGGACTACACCTTC
TRBJ2-7,TRBV6-4,TRBD2,NA,CASSRLAGAYEQYF,TGTGCCAGCAGTCGACTAGCGGGAGCCTACGAGCAGTACTTC
TRBJ2-7,TRBV25-1,TRBD1,NA,CASSTLDRRDEQYF,TGTGCCAGCAGTACCCTGGACAGGCGGGACGAGCAGTACTTC
TRBJ2-5,TRBV2,TRBD1,NA,CASSEASPGQGQETQYF,TGTGCCAGCAGTGAAGCGTCGCCGGGACAGGGCCAAGAGACCCAGTACTTC
TRBJ1-2,TRBV11-3,NA,once,CASSSAGELGDGYTF,TGTGCCAGCAGCTCCGCGGGGGAACTTGGGGATGGCTACACCTTC
TRBJ2-3,TRBV29-1,NA,NA,CSVSPADTQYF,TGCAGCGTTTCCCCCGCGGATACGCAGTATTTT
TRBJ1-5,TRBV15,NA,NA,CATSRVGGYSNQPQHF,TGTGCCACCAGCAGAGTGGGAGGGTATAGCAATCAGCCCCAGCATTTT
TRBJ1-6,TRBV27,TRBD1,NA,CASSSLTGESSYNSPLHF,TGTGCCAGCAGTTCCTTGACAGGGGAGAGCTCCTATAATTCACCCCTCCACTTT
TRBJ1-2,TRBV19,NA,NA,CASSIQVPFNYGYTF,TGTGCCAGTAGTATTCAGGTGCCTTTTAACTATGGCTACACCTTC
TRBJ1-4,TRBV18,TRBD1,NA,CASSPPGTVNEKLFF,TGTGCCAGCTCACCACCCGGGACAGTAAATGAAAAACTGTTTTTT
TRBJ1-1,TRBV2,NA,NA,CASSEYGGTEAFF,TGTGCCAGCAGTGAATACGGGGGGACTGAAGCTTTCTTT
TRBJ1-1,TRBV18,NA,NA,CASSPELGAEAFF,TGTGCCAGCTCACCCGAACTGGGCGCTGAAGCTTTCTTT